This entry lists 11 T cell receptor beta chains sequenced from one sample in a study of OX40 agonist ivuxolimab in advanced cancers. Some clones are missing from TCRdb's copy, which holds only in-frame ones; the method was immunoSEQ multiplex PCR. Of tens of thousands of clones in the sample, about 92% were seen once. The sequencing used CD4+ or CD8+ T cells sorted from blood, collected in a trial of the OX40 agonist ivuxolimab. Receptors originate from an adult with an advanced solid tumor such as melanoma, head and neck, liver or kidney cancer.

This clone was seen many times. The rearrangement joins TRBV11-2 to TRBJ2-7; 8 nucleotides match TRBD1. After removal of 2 bases from V and 7 bases from J, the junction contained 7 bases not matched to a gene. The germline V gene encodes CDR1 SGHAT and CDR2 FQNNGV. The CDR3 is 14 amino acids. CDR3 loop: CASSLSVRGREQYF. DNA of the CDR3: TGTGCCAGCAGCTTATCTGTCAGGGGGCGAGAGCAGTACTTC.

The chain uses TRBV28 and TRBJ2-3; D gene uncertain. Trimming took 8 bases from V and 6 from J, leaving 15 bases between them. The CDR3 length is 13 residues. CDR1 MDHEN and CDR2 SYDVKM come from the germline V gene. CDR3 nucleotide sequence: TGTGCCAGCGGGATGCGGTCCCGCGATACGCAGTATTTT. Its translation is CASGMRSRDTQYF. Filled out from reference TRBV28 and TRBJ2-3, the complete variable domain reads DVKVTQSSRYLVKRTGEKVFLECVQDMDHENMFWYRQDPGLGLRLIYFSYDVKMKEKGDIPEGYSVSREKKERFSLILESASTNQTSMYLCASGMRSRDTQYFGPGTRLTVL.

This rearrangement joins TRBV4-1 to TRBJ1-6; 7 bases line up with TRBD1. Germline V lookup: CDR1 MGHRA, CDR2 YSYEKL. V shed 1 base and J 6 bases; nucleotides not matched to a gene: 6. The CDR3 sequence is 16 residues long. Here the CDR3 reads CASSQGQGRGNSPLHF. CDR3 DNA sequence: TGCGCCAGCAGCCAAGGACAGGGCCGCGGTAATTCACCCCTCCACTTT.

V gene TRBV10-3 combines with J gene TRBJ2-1; a weak D match, TRBD2 (6 bases). V lost 8 bases and J lost 9, with 11 bases in between. CDR1 and CDR2 from the germline V gene are ENHRY and SYGVKD. This CDR3 region has 11 residues. The CDR3 nucleotides read TGTGCCATCCTACGGGAGTCTGAGCAGTTCTTC. Translation gives CAILRESEQFF.

The DNA for the CDR3 is TGTGCCAGCAGTTTATCGACAGGGACTTGGTATGGCTACACCTTC. It codes for CASSLSTGTWYGYTF. The V call is TRBV27, the J call TRBJ1-2; TRBD1 aligns across 7 bases. Per germline, CDR1 MNHEY and CDR2 SMNVEV (reference sequence). V was pared by 0 bases and J by 5 bases, with 6 bases of the junction left unmatched. CDR3 size: 15 residues.

The chain is built from TRBV2 and TRBJ1-1; D call uncertain. Trimming pared 6 bases from V and 4 bases from J, leaving 15 bases between. CDR1 and CDR2 (germline): SNHLY, FYNNEI. This CDR3 spans 14 amino acids. CDR3 loop: CASRPTVSGTEAFF. CDR3 DNA: TGTGCCAGCAGGCCTACAGTTAGTGGCACTGAAGCTTTCTTT. Filled out from reference TRBV2 and TRBJ1-1, the complete variable domain reads EPEVTQTPSHQVTQMGQEVILRCVPISNHLYFYWYRQILGQKVEFLVSFYNNEISEKSEIFDDQFSVERPDGSNFTLKIRSTKLEDSAMYFCASRPTVSGTEAFFGQGTRLTVV.

The rearrangement uses TRBV10-1 and TRBJ2-1, with TRBD2 matching 8 bases. Germline-derived CDR1 and CDR2 are WNHNN and SYGVQD (reference sequence). V shed 5 bases and J 0 bases; nucleotides not matched to a gene: 3. The CDR3 runs to 15 residues. CDR3 sequence: CASSKSGSSYNEQFF. DNA of the CDR3: TGCGCCAGCAGTAAGAGCGGGAGCTCCTACAATGAGCAGTTCTTC.

The rearrangement uses TRBV29-1 and TRBJ2-1, with TRBD2 matching 7 bases. V shed 8 bases, J shed 5 bases, and the junction held 12 bases outside the gene matches. There are 14 residues in the CDR3. Germline V lookup: CDR1 SQVTM, CDR2 ANQGSEA. The CDR3 nucleotides are TGCAGCTCCTCTTGGCGCAGCGGGGACAATGAGCAGTTCTTC. Translated: CSSSWRSGDNEQFF.

The chain carries TRBV5-6 and TRBJ2-3; D might be TRBD2 (6 bases). The CDR3 spans 17 residues. V lost 3 bases, J lost 0 bases, and 17 bases lay in between. CDR1 and CDR2 (germline): SGHDT, YYEEEE. CDR3: CASSWRTTPSSTDTQYF. The CDR3 nucleotides read TGTGCCAGCAGCTGGAGGACTACTCCTTCTAGCACAGATACGCAGTATTTT. The entire variable domain, with the rest obtained from reference TRBV5-6 and TRBJ2-3, is as follows: DAGVTQSPTHLIKTRGQQVTLRCSPKSGHDTVSWYQQALGQGPQFIFQYYEEEERQRGNFPDRFSGHQFPNYSSELNVNALLLGDSALYLCASSWRTTPSSTDTQYFGPGTRLTVL.

This clone was seen only a few times. The V and J genes are TRBV6-1 and TRBJ2-2; D uncertain. V lost 9 bases, J lost 0 bases, and 11 bases lay in between. The CDR3 loop spans 14 amino acids. Per the germline V gene, CDR1 is MNHNS and CDR2 is SASEGT. The DNA of the CDR3 is TGTGCCAGTAGACCCGGAACGAACACCGGGGAGCTGTTTTTT. Its protein product is CASRPGTNTGELFF.

J is TRBJ2-5 and V is TRBV5-4; 11 bases line up with TRBD2. From germline, CDR1 is SGHNT and CDR2 YYREEE (reference sequence). Unmatched junction bases numbered 5, after V lost 2 bases and J lost 5 bases. The CDR3 length is 15 residues. The CDR3: CASSLLAGGPETQYF. CDR3 nucleotide sequence: TGTGCCAGCAGCTTATTAGCGGGAGGGCCGGAGACCCAGTACTTC.